Below, 18 T cell receptor beta chains from the same sample are listed, as sequenced in a study of T cells in Graves' hyperthyroidism and ophthalmopathy. Authors of the study amplified TCR beta CDR3 regions from RNA transcripts. RT-PCR in the first round (using the HTBI primer set) targeted the TCR CDR3. TCRdb re-called the multiplex PCR reads with MiXCR, one entry per CDR3 protein. The table includes about 840,000 distinct CDR3 sequences, more than 30% detected once. Sample: blood. Receptors were obtained from a man aged 18-30 years with Graves' hyperthyroidism.

This clonotype occurred many times. The chain couples TRBV29-1 to TRBJ2-7; TRBD2 matches at 7 bases. V shed 2 bases, J shed 0 bases, and the junction held 4 bases outside the gene matches. The CDR3 is made up of 14 amino acids. CDR1 is SQVTM, CDR2 ANQGSEA, per germline. CDR3 DNA sequence: TGCAGCGTTGAACTGGGCGGGAGCTCCTACGAGCAGTACTTC. Protein sequence: CSVELGGSSYEQYF.

V and J are TRBV10-3 and TRBJ2-7, with 8 nucleotides matching TRBD1. With V trimmed by 7 bases and J by 3 bases, 8 bases remained unmatched. Germline V lookup: CDR1 ENHRY, CDR2 SYGVKD. The CDR3 loop spans 14 amino acids. The CDR3 bases are TGTGCCATCAATGACAGGGACAGGCACTACGAGCAGTACTTC. Translation gives CAINDRDRHYEQYF.

This clonotype was detected a few times. This chain links TRBV11-2 with TRBJ2-2, with 8 bases that match TRBD2. Germline V gene sequence: CDR1 SGHAT, CDR2 FQNNGV. There are 17 residues in the CDR3. The V and J ends lost 1 base and 6 bases, in that order; junction bases with no gene match: 10. CDR3 protein: CASSLGPGGPLPGELFF. In DNA, the CDR3 is TGTGCCAGCAGCTTAGGTCCGGGAGGGCCCTTGCCCGGGGAGCTGTTTTTT.

The rearrangement joins TRBV29-1 to TRBJ2-7; D possibly corresponds to TRBD2 (6 bases). Trimming stripped 3 bases from V and 2 bases from J, with 11 bases between. This CDR3 contains 13 residues. CDR1 is SQVTM, CDR2 ANQGSEA, per germline. The CDR3 sequence: CSVDGGNPYEQYF. CDR3 nucleotide sequence: TGCAGCGTTGACGGCGGGAACCCCTACGAGCAGTACTTC.

This clonotype was counted between two and nine times. This chain joins TRBV7-3 and TRBJ2-2, with 8 nucleotides matching TRBD2. The junction had 13 bases not matched to a gene; V was cut back by 5 bases and J by 5 bases. Germline V gene data show CDR1 as SGHTA and CDR2 as FQGTGA. The CDR3 runs to 17 residues. CDR3 loop: CASSHSGGLGPTGELFF. The CDR3 DNA reads TGTGCCAGCAGCCACAGCGGGGGACTAGGACCGACCGGGGAGCTGTTTTTT.

This clonotype was recorded at least ten times. The chain combines TRBV7-9 with TRBJ1-2; tentatively, D is TRBD1 (6 bases). Trimming shortened V by 4 bases and J by 7 bases, and 16 bases separated the two germline ends. The CDR3 consists of 14 residues. Germline V gene data show CDR1 as SEHNR and CDR2 as FQNEAQ (reference sequence). This CDR3 reads CASSYLQGGRGYTF. CDR3 nucleotide sequence: TGTGCCAGCAGCTACCTACAGGGAGGTCGTGGCTACACCTTC.

This clonotype has a handful of counts. At one of its ends the junction is not consistent with the germline gene, which may arise from a read error. The chain combines TRBV9 with TRBJ1-1; 12 bases match TRBD1. The CDR3 covers 16 residues. In germline, CDR1 is SGDLS, CDR2 YYNGEE. The CDR3 loop is CASSLGTGGEGTEAFF. In DNA form, the CDR3 reads TGCGCCAGCAGCCTTGGGACAGGGGGCGAGGGCACTGAAGCTTTCTTT.

V gene TRBV29-1 combines with J gene TRBJ1-1, with 7 positions matching TRBD1. V was pared by 4 bases and J by 4 bases, with 3 bases of the junction left unmatched. Germline V gives CDR1 SQVTM, CDR2 ANQGSEA. The CDR3 length is 12 residues. The CDR3 here is CSVGGDSTEAFF. DNA of the CDR3: TGCAGCGTTGGAGGGGACAGCACTGAAGCTTTCTTT.

The chain combines TRBV9 with TRBJ2-2, with no clear D. Germline loops: CDR1 SGDLS, CDR2 YYNGEE. Trimming cost V 7 bases and J 1 base, with 14 bases left between them. The CDR3 sequence is 15 residues long. The CDR3 nucleotides are TGTGCCAGCTCACCAAGGGCAGGGAACACCGGGGAGCTGTTTTTT. Its protein is CASSPRAGNTGELFF.

This clonotype was recorded at least ten times. V and J are TRBV14 and TRBJ2-2; TRBD2 agrees at 9 bases. The germline V gene encodes CDR1 SGHDN and CDR2 FVKESK. This CDR3 region has 14 residues. J gave up 7 bases and V 4 bases, and 4 bases lay outside the gene matches. CDR3 amino acids: CASSPGLAIGELFF. For the CDR3, the DNA is TGTGCCAGCAGCCCGGGACTAGCAATCGGGGAGCTGTTTTTT.

As concerns this clonotype: It may be a read error: a sequence one base away is much more abundant. This chain joins TRBV7-2 and TRBJ2-5, with D unresolved. CDR1 SGHTA and CDR2 FQGNSA come from the germline V gene. This CDR3 contains 14 residues. CDR3 in DNA: TGTGTCAGCAGCTTAGTGCAGCCTCGGGAGACCCAGTACTTC. This translates into CVSSLVQPRETQYF. The full variable domain, its missing parts supplied by reference TRBV7-2 and TRBJ2-5, is GAGVSQSPSNKVTEKGKDVELRCDPISGHTALYWYRQSLGQGLEFLIYFQGNSAPDKSGLPSDRFSAERTGGSVSTLTIQRTQQEDSAVYLCVSSLVQPRETQYFGPGTRLLVL.

The chain has TRBV6-5 and TRBJ2-7; weak D call: TRBD2 (6 bases). Trimming left V 7 bases short and J 2 bases short, with 12 bases between. This CDR3 contains 13 residues. Per the germline V gene, CDR1 is MNHEY and CDR2 is SVGAGI. The DNA for the CDR3 is TGTGCCAGCACGCGCGGGGAACCCTACGAGCAGTACTTC. Protein product: CASTRGEPYEQYF.

The sample holds many counts of this clonotype. The chain joins TRBV29-1 to TRBJ2-5, with 8 bases aligning to TRBD2. The CDR3 runs 13 residues. The J segment lost 4 bases and the V segment lost 4 bases, leaving 5 bases of the junction unmatched. CDR1 is SQVTM and CDR2 is ANQGSEA in the germline V gene. As DNA, the CDR3 is TGCAGCGTTGCAGCGGGAGTGGGAGAGACCCAGTACTTC. Residues: CSVAAGVGETQYF.

The chain employs TRBV29-1 and TRBJ1-2; unclear D gene. Trimming left V 0 bases short and J 8 bases short, with 10 bases between. Germline V gene sequence: CDR1 SQVTM, CDR2 ANQGSEA. The CDR3 totals 12 residues. For the CDR3, the DNA is TGCAGCGTTGAAGAGTGGCATGGAGGCTACACCTTC. Translation gives CSVEEWHGGYTF.

This sequence joins TRBV30 and TRBJ1-5; perhaps TRBD1 as D (6 bases). The V and J ends lost 5 bases and 0 bases respectively, with 11 bases between them. The CDR3 has 14 residues. CDR1 is GTSNPN and CDR2 is SVGIG in the germline V gene (reference sequence). The CDR3 spells CAWSTGFSNQPQHF. DNA for the CDR3: TGTGCCTGGTCCACAGGGTTTAGCAATCAGCCCCAGCATTTT.

This sequence joins TRBV6-2 or TRBV6-3 and TRBJ2-7; tentative D call: TRBD1 (6 bases). The CDR3 totals 12 residues. CDR1 is MNHEY and CDR2 is SVGEGT in the germline V gene. Trimming pared 2 bases from V and 6 bases from J, leaving 8 bases between. CDR3 protein: CASSYGGREQYF. The CDR3 bases are TGTGCCAGCAGTTACGGGGGCCGCGAGCAGTACTTC.

The chain combines TRBV2 with TRBJ2-5; the match to TRBD2 covers 7 bases. With 5 bases clipped from V and 1 base from J, the junction kept 4 bases outside the gene matches. The CDR3 is 14 residues long. Germline CDR1 and CDR2: SNHLY and FYNNEI. CDR3 sequence reads: CASSYGTIQETQYF. CDR3 nucleotides: TGTGCCAGCAGTTACGGGACTATCCAAGAGACCCAGTACTTC.

This clonotype was observed many times. This chain joins TRBV4-1 and TRBJ2-5, with D hard to call. The CDR3 extends over 13 amino acids. The V end was cut by 1 base, the J end by 4 bases, with 7 bases between. CDR1 and CDR2 (germline): MGHRA, YSYEKL. The CDR3 nucleotides read TGCGCCAGCAGCCAAGGTCCCACAGAGACCCAGTACTTC. Protein: CASSQGPTETQYF.